This T cell receptor beta chain comes out of a study of cytomegalovirus exposure and HLA in healthy donors. With 60 Vbeta and 13 Jbeta primers, the PCR was carried out. The repertoire was sequenced with immunoSEQ multiplex PCR; TCRdb's copy has only in-frame clones and lacks some. The sample lists 72,000 or so clones; about four fifths were seen once. Sequenced input: PBMCs. The clonotype comes from a man aged 18-30 years in good health and CMV-seropositive.

CDR3 amino acids: CASSVLADYGELFF. The CDR3 nucleotides are TGTGCCAGCAGCGTTCTAGCGGATTACGGGGAGCTGTTTTTT. The chain links TRBV9 to TRBJ2-2, with 7 nucleotides matching TRBD2. J lost 7 bases, V lost 2 bases, and 5 bases had no gene match. Germline V lookup: CDR1 SGDLS, CDR2 YYNGEE. The length of the CDR3 is 14 residues.